Below, 15 T cell receptor beta chains from the same sample are listed, as sequenced in a study of blood T cell repertoires in COVID-19 (dated by TCRdb to about 2020). Receptor amplification or capture employed the immunoSEQ multiplex PCR assay. TCRdb took this table from immuneACCESS and kept in-frame rearrangements with V and J called. Such tables lack part of the clones; where checked against another copy, unresolved V genes explain under half of the gap, and the rest is unexplained. The sample profile shows some 220,000 clones; around 80% of them were found once. The ten most abundant clones make up under 8.5% of the sample. Sequencing used peripheral blood. The receptor set was obtained from a woman aged 70-85 years with acute or convalescent COVID-19.

The genes are TRBV3-1 (or the pseudogene TRBV3-2) and TRBJ2-5, with a tentative D call TRBD1 (6 bases). Deletions cut 6 bases from V and 3 bases from J, with 11 bases between. CDR1 and CDR2 from the germline V gene are LGHDT and YNNKEL (reference sequence). There are 13 residues in the CDR3. CDR3 DNA: TGTGCCAGCAGACAGGGCCCAAAAGAGACCCAGTACTTC. Amino acid sequence: CASRQGPKETQYF.

This clone turned up a few times. CDR3 DNA sequence: TGTGCCAGCAGCCAAGGAACCGGGACTAGCCTCTACGAGCAGTACGTC. Its translation is CASSQGTGTSLYEQYV. The chain has TRBV3-1 (or the pseudogene TRBV3-2) and TRBJ2-7; 9 bases are a match to TRBD2. The CDR3 extends over 16 amino acids. V lost 1 base and J lost 3; bases outside the gene matches: 7. Per the germline V gene, CDR1 is LGHDT and CDR2 is YNNKEL (reference sequence).

The chain has TRBV18 and TRBJ1-3; D ambiguous. The germline CDR1 and CDR2 sequences are KGHSH and LQKENI. CDR3 length: 16 residues. Trimming took 3 bases from V and 0 from J, leaving 12 bases between them. CDR3 amino acids: CASSPLKSPSGNTIYF. CDR3 nucleotides: TGTGCCAGCTCACCGCTCAAGAGTCCCTCTGGAAACACCATATATTTT.

The chain couples TRBV5-1 to TRBJ2-5; possible D gene TRBD1, 6 bases. CDR3 length: 15 residues. From germline, CDR1 is SGHRS and CDR2 YFSETQ. Between the trimmed V and J ends, which lost 1 base and 2 bases, there was a span of 12 bases. The CDR3 DNA reads TGCGCCAGCAGCTTGTCAGGGGCTGGGCAAGAGACCCAGTACTTC. Protein sequence: CASSLSGAGQETQYF.

V gene TRBV25-1 combines with J gene TRBJ2-2; tentatively, D is TRBD1 (5 bases). Germline assignment: CDR1 MGHDK and CDR2 SYGVNS. CDR3 length: 14 residues. The V and J ends lost 4 bases and 2 bases respectively, with 8 bases between them. DNA for the CDR3: TGTGCCAGCAGTGCGCAGGGTAACACCGGGGAGCTGTTTTTT. Translated, it gives CASSAQGNTGELFF.

This clone has only a few counts. The chain is built from TRBV18 and TRBJ1-2; a weak D match, TRBD1 (6 bases). Trimming took off 3 bases at V and 6 bases at J, with 20 bases between the two ends. CDR3 length: 16 residues. Germline assignment: CDR1 KGHSH and CDR2 LQKENI. CDR3 sequence reads: CASSPLAETNRDGYTF. The DNA for the CDR3 is TGTGCCAGCTCACCGTTGGCGGAAACGAACAGGGATGGCTACACCTTC.

This sequence joins TRBV13 and TRBJ1-2; TRBD1 matches at 7 bases. The CDR3 extends over 13 amino acids. The junction had 5 bases not matched to a gene; V was cut back by 3 bases and J by 7 bases. Germline values: CDR1 PRHDT, CDR2 FYEKMQ (reference sequence). CDR3: CASSFPTGFGYTF. CDR3 nucleotides: TGTGCCAGCAGCTTCCCGACAGGGTTTGGCTACACCTTC.

The chain employs TRBV27 and TRBJ2-3; 7 bases align to TRBD1. This CDR3 is 14 amino acids long. J gave up 3 bases and V 2 bases, and 2 bases lay outside the gene matches. CDR1 and CDR2 from the germline V gene are MNHEY and SMNVEV (reference sequence). DNA of the CDR3: TGTGCCAGCAGTTTAAACAGGGGTACAGATACGCAGTATTTT. The encoded protein is CASSLNRGTDTQYF.

The rearrangement links TRBV11-2 to TRBJ2-7; 9 bases match TRBD1. Unmatched junction bases numbered 7, after V lost 1 base and J lost 3 bases. This CDR3 has 16 amino acids. The germline V gene encodes CDR1 SGHAT and CDR2 FQNNGV. CDR3 sequence reads: CASSLVGQGRGYEQYF. The CDR3 DNA reads TGTGCCAGCAGCTTAGTAGGACAGGGGAGAGGCTACGAGCAGTACTTC.

The chain links TRBV4-2 to TRBJ1-1; D might be TRBD1 (5 bases). Looked up from germline, CDR1 is LGHNA and CDR2 is YNFKEQ. CDR3 length equals 16 residues. V was shortened by 1 base and J by 3 bases, with 15 bases between the two germline ends. Here the CDR3 DNA reads TGTGCCAGCAGCCAAGCTGGAGGGGCGCAGGACACTGAAGCTTTCTTT. This sequence encodes CASSQAGGAQDTEAFF.

The chain has TRBV24-1 and TRBJ2-5; 10 bases map to TRBD2. The CDR3 sequence is 15 residues long. The germline CDR1 and CDR2 sequences are KGHDR and SFDVKD. Trimming removed 6 bases from V and 1 base from J; junction bases left unmatched: 4. The CDR3 nucleotides are TGTGCCACCAGTACTAGCGGGGCCTTCCAAGAGACCCAGTACTTC. This codes for CATSTSGAFQETQYF.

The gene calls are TRBV9 and TRBJ1-2, with D possibly matching TRBD1 (5 bases). Germline V gene lookup returns CDR1 SGDLS and CDR2 YYNGEE. This CDR3 comprises 14 residues. The V and J ends lost 1 base and 6 bases respectively, with 13 bases between them. CDR3: CASSVRSDSNGYTF. The CDR3 DNA sequence: TGTGCCAGCAGCGTAAGGTCCGACAGTAATGGCTACACCTTC.

V usage is TRBV15 and J usage is TRBJ1-1, with TRBD1 matching 12 bases. Germline V gene data show CDR1 as LNHNV and CDR2 as YYDKDF (reference sequence). The CDR3 is made up of 15 amino acids. V lost 1 base, J lost 7 bases, and 4 bases stayed unmatched. The CDR3 protein is CATSRAGQGAGEAFF. In nucleotides, the CDR3 is TGTGCCACCAGCAGAGCGGGACAGGGGGCTGGTGAAGCTTTCTTT. The whole variable domain, filled in from reference TRBV15 and TRBJ1-1, reads DAMVIQNPRYQVTQFGKPVTLSCSQTLNHNVMYWYQQKSSQAPKLLFHYYDKDFNNEADTPDNFQSRRPNTSFCFLDIRSPGLGDTAMYLCATSRAGQGAGEAFFGQGTRLTVV.

The V gene is TRBV2, the J gene TRBJ1-1; the match to TRBD1 covers 8 bases. The CDR3 has 14 amino acids. The V segment lost 10 bases and the J segment 5 bases; nucleotides outside the gene matches: 12. Looked up from germline, CDR1 is SNHLY and CDR2 is FYNNEI. CDR3 protein: CATRQGFLRTEAFF. In DNA, the CDR3 is TGTGCCACCCGACAGGGGTTCCTGCGGACTGAAGCTTTCTTT.

The rearrangement links TRBV19 to TRBJ1-1; 7 nucleotides match TRBD1. From germline, CDR1 is LNHDA and CDR2 SQIVND (reference sequence). There are 15 residues in the CDR3. V lost 11 bases and J lost 0; bases outside the gene matches: 12. The CDR3 nucleotides read TGTGCCTCCGGTGGGCAGGGGACAGTGAACACTGAAGCTTTCTTT. This codes for CASGGQGTVNTEAFF.